This T cell receptor beta chain was observed in a study of monozygotic twins with inflammatory bowel disease (dated by TCRdb to about 2019). General notes on the study: The complete study included 28 monozygotic twin pairs: 19 IBD-discordant Danish pairs and nine German pairs, of which four were IBD-concordant and five were IBD-discordant. Disease-associated traits were sought mainly through comparisons between IBD patients and their genetically identical healthy co-twins within discordant pairs. Each individual had, on average, about 151 000 unique TCRalpha sequences and 181 000 unique TCRbeta sequences available for analysis.

A note on this clonotype: Its antigen remains unidentified.

What the authors observed across the whole study: Background noise and inter-individual variability may have been introduced into the repertoires by the differing immunosuppressive treatments among patients. Compared with healthy twins, IBD patients shared fewer clonotypes with other individuals, and the difference was most pronounced in patients with signs of disease activity. TCRbeta repertoire diversity, by inverse Simpson index, was decreased in IBD patients compared with their healthy co-twins. The analysis was unable to tell apart different T cell subtypes. The results gave no support for a single strong signal or clonotype linked to IBD. Repertoire similarity did not differ between concordant and discordant twins, possibly due to limited statistical power.

The library was obtained by 5' RACE. The input for every TCR library was 3,500 to 4,000 ng of total RNA. cDNA was synthesized with SMARTScribe reverse transcriptase in eight separate reactions per sample. During cDNA synthesis, unique molecular identifiers containing a 6-nucleotide sample barcode were introduced by template switching. TCRalpha and TCRbeta cDNA was amplified by two nested PCRs of around 16 and 10 cycles, with bead purification after each PCR. Before amplification, the cDNA was treated with uracil DNA-glycosylase and purified using the QIAquick PCR purification kit. The second PCR was the step at which Illumina TruSeq-compatible adapters and sample-specific barcodes were added. Library quality and concentration were assessed using TapeStation and Qubit, and about 5 ng of each library was pooled. Sequencing of the pooled libraries was done on an Illumina HiSeq2500 single-index Rapid Run using custom sequencing primers and 2 x 100 bp reads. Concerning the study's data processing: MiGEC version 1.2.6 was used for UMI-based consensus assembly to correct PCR and sequencing errors. MiXCR version 2.1.1 handled V(D)J alignment, clonotype assembly and CDR3 extraction. Normalisation of gene usage, clonotype sharing and MAIT/NKT TCR abundance was achieved by analysing the top 1000, 10 000 and 20 000 clonotypes per sample. Diversity was computed as the inverse Simpson index with the vegan R package after downsampling to 27 000 UMIs. Statistical testing used paired Mann-Whitney U tests on the discordant twin pairs and applied Benjamini-Hochberg correction for multiple testing. TCRdb reprocessed the raw reads; every CDR3 protein sequence is a single record, and DNA is not supplied. TCRdb, not the original authors, processed these V and J calls. The sample table on file contains some 300,000 distinct CDR3 sequences. 5.5% to 6.5% of the sample comes from the top ten.

The CDR3, cysteine through phenylalanine, is 14 amino acids long. The DNA sequence is not available. A roughly 2.7 ml peripheral blood sample was drawn into PAXgene tubes per donor and stored at -80°C. Total RNA was isolated from whole blood with the PAXgene blood miRNA kit on an automated QIAcube, without T cell sorting. Peripheral blood from monozygotic twin pairs who were concordant or discordant for inflammatory bowel disease underwent deep TCRalpha and TCRbeta repertoire profiling using unique molecular barcoding. Smoking habits were recorded for all twin pairs, with individuals classified as current, former or never smokers.

The TCR originated in a human donor with ulcerative colitis or Crohn's disease, or a healthy co-twin of an affected twin (not recorded which). Sequenced: blood. Recombination linked TRBV12-3 or TRBV12-4 to TRBJ2-5; TCRdb outputs TRBD1, but without DNA this stays unchecked. The CDR3 is CASTRTGGQETQYF.